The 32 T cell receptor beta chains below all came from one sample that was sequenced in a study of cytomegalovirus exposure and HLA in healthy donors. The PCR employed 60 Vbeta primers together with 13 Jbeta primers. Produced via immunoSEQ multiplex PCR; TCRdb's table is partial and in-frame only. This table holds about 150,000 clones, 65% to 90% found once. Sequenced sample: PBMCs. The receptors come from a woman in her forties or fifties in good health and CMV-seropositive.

CDR3 in amino acids: CASSPQPGQGREKLFF. As DNA, the CDR3 is TGTGCCAGTAGTCCTCAGCCGGGACAGGGACGAGAAAAACTGTTTTTT. The chain employs TRBV19 and TRBJ1-4, with 9 bases that match TRBD1. V gave up 5 bases and J gave up 8 bases; unmatched junction bases: 12. There are 16 residues in the CDR3. From germline, CDR1 is LNHDA and CDR2 SQIVND (reference sequence).

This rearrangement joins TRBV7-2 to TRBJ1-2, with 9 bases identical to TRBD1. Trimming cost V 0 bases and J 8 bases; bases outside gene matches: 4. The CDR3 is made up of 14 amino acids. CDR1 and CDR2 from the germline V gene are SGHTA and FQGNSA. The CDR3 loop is CASSLAGTGKGYTF. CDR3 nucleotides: TGTGCCAGCAGCTTAGCAGGGACAGGGAAAGGCTACACCTTC. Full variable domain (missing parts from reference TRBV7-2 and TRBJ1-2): GAGVSQSPSNKVTEKGKDVELRCDPISGHTALYWYRQSLGQGLEFLIYFQGNSAPDKSGLPSDRFSAERTGGSVSTLTIQRTQQEDSAVYLCASSLAGTGKGYTFGSGTRLTVV.

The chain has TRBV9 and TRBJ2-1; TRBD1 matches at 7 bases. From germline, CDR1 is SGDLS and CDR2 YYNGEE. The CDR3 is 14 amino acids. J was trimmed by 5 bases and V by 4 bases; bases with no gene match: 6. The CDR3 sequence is CASSTGTAHNEQFF. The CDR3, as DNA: TGTGCCAGCAGCACTGGGACAGCCCACAATGAGCAGTTCTTC. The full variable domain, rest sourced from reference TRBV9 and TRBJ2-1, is DSGVTQTPKHLITATGQRVTLRCSPRSGDLSVYWYQQSLDQGLQFLIQYYNGEERAKGNILERFSAQQFPDLHSELNLSSLELGDSALYFCASSTGTAHNEQFFGPGTRLTVL.

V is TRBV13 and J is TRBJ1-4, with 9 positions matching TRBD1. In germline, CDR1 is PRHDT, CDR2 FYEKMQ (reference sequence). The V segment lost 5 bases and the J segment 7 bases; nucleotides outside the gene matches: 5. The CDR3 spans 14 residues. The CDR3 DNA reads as TGTGCCAGCAGCCCAAGACAGGGGGGTGAAAAACTGTTTTTT. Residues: CASSPRQGGEKLFF.

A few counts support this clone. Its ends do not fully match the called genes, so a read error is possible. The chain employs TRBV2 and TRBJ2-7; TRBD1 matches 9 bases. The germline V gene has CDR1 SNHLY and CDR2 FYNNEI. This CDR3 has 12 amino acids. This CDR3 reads CASRGSGTGFSF. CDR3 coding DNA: TGTGCCAGCAGGGGCTCCGGGACAGGGTTTAGCTTC.

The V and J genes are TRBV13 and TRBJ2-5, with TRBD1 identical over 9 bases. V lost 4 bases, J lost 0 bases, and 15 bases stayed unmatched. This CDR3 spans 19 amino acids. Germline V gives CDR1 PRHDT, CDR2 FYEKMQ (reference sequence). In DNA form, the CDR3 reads TGTGCCAGCAGCTCGGCGGGGACAGGGATGAAGGGGTACCAAGAGACCCAGTACTTC. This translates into CASSSAGTGMKGYQETQYF.

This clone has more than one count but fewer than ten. The CDR3 DNA follows: TGCGCCAGCAGCCGAGAAAGGGACAGGGCATACGAGCAGTACTTC. Translating gives CASSRERDRAYEQYF. The genes are TRBV4-3 and TRBJ2-7, with 9 nucleotides matching TRBD1. V shed 4 bases, J shed 4 bases, and the junction held 8 bases outside the gene matches. The CDR3 sequence is 15 residues long. CDR1 is LGHNA and CDR2 is YSLEER in the germline V gene.

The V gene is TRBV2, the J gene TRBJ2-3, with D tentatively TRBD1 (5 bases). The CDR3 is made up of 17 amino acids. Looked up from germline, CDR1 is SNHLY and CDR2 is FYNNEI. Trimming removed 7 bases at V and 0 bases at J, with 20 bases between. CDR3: CASTKQAQTSSTDTQYF. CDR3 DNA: TGTGCCAGCACCAAACAGGCCCAGACATCTAGCACAGATACGCAGTATTTT.

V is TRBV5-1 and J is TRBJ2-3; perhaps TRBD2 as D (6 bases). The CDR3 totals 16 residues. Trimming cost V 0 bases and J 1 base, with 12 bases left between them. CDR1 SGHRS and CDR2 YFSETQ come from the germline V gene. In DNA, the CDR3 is TGCGCCAGCAGCTTGGCGCCTAGCGTAGGCACAGATACGCAGTATTTT. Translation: CASSLAPSVGTDTQYF.

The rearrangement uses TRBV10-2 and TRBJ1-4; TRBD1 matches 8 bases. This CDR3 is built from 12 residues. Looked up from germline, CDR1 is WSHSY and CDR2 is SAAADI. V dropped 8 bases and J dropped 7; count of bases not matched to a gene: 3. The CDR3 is CASGQGLEKLFF. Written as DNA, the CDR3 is TGCGCCAGCGGACAGGGACTTGAAAAACTGTTTTTT.

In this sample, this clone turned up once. CDR3 region: CASRTGDTDTQYF. CDR3 nucleotide sequence: TGCGCCAGTAGGACAGGGGACACAGATACGCAGTATTTT. The chain carries TRBV5-1 and TRBJ2-3; TRBD1 matches at 9 bases. V was pared by 8 bases and J by 2 bases, with 3 bases of the junction left unmatched. This CDR3 has 13 residues. CDR1 is SGHRS, CDR2 YFSETQ, per germline.

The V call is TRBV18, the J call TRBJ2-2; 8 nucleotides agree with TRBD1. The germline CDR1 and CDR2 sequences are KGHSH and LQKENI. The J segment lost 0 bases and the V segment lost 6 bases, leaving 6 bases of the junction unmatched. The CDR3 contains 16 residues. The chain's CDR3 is CASSPQGASNTGELFF. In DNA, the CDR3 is TGTGCCAGCTCCCCGCAGGGGGCCTCGAACACCGGGGAGCTGTTTTTT.

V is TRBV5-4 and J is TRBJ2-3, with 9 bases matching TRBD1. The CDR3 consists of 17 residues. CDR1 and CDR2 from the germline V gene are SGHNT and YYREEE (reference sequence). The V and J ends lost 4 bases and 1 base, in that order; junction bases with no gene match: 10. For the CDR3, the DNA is TGTGCCAGCAGCCTCAAAAACAGGGGGCTGGGCACAGATACGCAGTATTTT. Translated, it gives CASSLKNRGLGTDTQYF. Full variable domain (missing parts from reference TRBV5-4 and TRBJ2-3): ETGVTQSPTHLIKTRGQQVTLRCSSQSGHNTVSWYQQALGQGPQFIFQYYREEENGRGNFPPRFSGLQFPNYSSELNVNALELDDSALYLCASSLKNRGLGTDTQYFGPGTRLTVL.

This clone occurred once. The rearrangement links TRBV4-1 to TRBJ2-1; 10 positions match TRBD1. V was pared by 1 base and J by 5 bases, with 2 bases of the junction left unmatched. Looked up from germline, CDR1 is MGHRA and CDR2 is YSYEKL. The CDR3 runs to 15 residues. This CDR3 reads CASSQGGTGDNEQFF. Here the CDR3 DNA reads TGCGCCAGCAGCCAAGGGGGGACAGGGGACAATGAGCAGTTCTTC.

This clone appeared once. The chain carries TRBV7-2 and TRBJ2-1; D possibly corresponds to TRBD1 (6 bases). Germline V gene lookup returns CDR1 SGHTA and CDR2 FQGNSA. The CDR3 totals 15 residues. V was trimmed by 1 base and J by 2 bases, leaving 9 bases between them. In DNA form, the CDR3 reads TGTGCCAGCAGCTTAGTCAGGGGTGCCTACAATGAGCAGTTCTTC. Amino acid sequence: CASSLVRGAYNEQFF.

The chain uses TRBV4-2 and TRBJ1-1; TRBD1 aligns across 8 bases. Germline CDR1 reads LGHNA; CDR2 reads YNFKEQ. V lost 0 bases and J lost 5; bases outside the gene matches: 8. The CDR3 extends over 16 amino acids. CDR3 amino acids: CASSQESGQGGTEAFF. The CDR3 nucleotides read TGTGCCAGCAGCCAAGAATCCGGACAGGGTGGAACTGAAGCTTTCTTT.

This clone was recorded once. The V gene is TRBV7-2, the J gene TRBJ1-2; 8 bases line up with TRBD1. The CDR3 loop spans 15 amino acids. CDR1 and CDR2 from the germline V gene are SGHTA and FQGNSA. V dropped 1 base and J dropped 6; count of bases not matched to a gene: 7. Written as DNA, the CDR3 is TGTGCCAGCAGCTTAGGTGTGACAGGGGCGGATGGCTACACCTTC. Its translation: CASSLGVTGADGYTF. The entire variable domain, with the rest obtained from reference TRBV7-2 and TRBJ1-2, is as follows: GAGVSQSPSNKVTEKGKDVELRCDPISGHTALYWYRQSLGQGLEFLIYFQGNSAPDKSGLPSDRFSAERTGGSVSTLTIQRTQQEDSAVYLCASSLGVTGADGYTFGSGTRLTVV.

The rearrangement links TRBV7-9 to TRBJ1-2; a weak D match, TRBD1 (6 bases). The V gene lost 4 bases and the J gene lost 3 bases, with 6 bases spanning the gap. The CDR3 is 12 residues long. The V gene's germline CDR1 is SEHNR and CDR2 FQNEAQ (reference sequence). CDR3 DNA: TGTGCCAGCAGCTCAGGGGACTATGGCTACACCTTC. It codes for CASSSGDYGYTF. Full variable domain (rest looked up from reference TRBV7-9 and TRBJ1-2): DTGVSQNPRHKITKRGQNVTFRCDPISEHNRLYWYRQTLGQGPEFLTYFQNEAQLEKSRLLSDRFSAERPKGSFSTLEIQRTEQGDSAMYLCASSSGDYGYTFGSGTRLTVV.

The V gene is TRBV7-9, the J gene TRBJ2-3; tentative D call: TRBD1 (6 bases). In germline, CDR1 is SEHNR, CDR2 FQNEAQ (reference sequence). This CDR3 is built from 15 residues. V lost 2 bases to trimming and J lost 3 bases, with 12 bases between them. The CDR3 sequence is CASSLSGQRTDTQYF. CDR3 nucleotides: TGTGCCAGCAGCTTATCTGGACAGAGAACAGATACGCAGTATTTT.

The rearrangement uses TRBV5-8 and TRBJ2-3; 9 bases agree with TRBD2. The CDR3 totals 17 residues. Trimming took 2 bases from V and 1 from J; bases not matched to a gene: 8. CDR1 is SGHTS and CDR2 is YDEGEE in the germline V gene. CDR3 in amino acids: CASSFSPLAGRTDTQYF. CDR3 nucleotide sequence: TGTGCCAGCAGCTTTAGTCCGCTAGCGGGGCGCACAGATACGCAGTATTTT.

CDR3 sequence: CASSLDPLAGGSTDTQYF. The CDR3 coding sequence is TGCGCCAGCAGCTTGGACCCTCTAGCGGGGGGTAGCACAGATACGCAGTATTTT. J is TRBJ2-3 and V is TRBV5-1, with TRBD2 matching 11 bases. CDR1 and CDR2 from the germline V gene are SGHRS and YFSETQ. V shed 0 bases, J shed 0 bases, and the junction held 6 bases outside the gene matches. The CDR3 runs 18 residues.

The CDR3 region has the DNA TGTGCCTGGAACACGGGACTCCCCTATAATTCACCCCTCCACTTT. It specifies CAWNTGLPYNSPLHF. This rearrangement joins TRBV30 to TRBJ1-6; D is perhaps TRBD1 (5 bases). Germline assignment: CDR1 GTSNPN and CDR2 SVGIG (reference sequence). The V and J ends lost 4 bases and 2 bases respectively, with 12 bases between them. CDR3 size: 15 residues.

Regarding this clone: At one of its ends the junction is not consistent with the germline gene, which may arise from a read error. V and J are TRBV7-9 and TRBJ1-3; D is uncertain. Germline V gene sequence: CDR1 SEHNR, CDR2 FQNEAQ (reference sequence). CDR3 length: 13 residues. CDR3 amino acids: CSSSFNSGNTIYF. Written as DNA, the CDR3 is TGTTCCAGCAGCTTCAACTCTGGAAACACCATATATTTT.

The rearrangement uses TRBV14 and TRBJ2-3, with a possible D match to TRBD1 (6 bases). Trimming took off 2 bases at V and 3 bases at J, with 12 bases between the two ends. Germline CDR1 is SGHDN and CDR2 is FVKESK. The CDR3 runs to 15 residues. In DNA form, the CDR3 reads TGTGCCAGCAGCCAACTTCAGGGGTTAACAGATACGCAGTATTTT. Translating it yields CASSQLQGLTDTQYF. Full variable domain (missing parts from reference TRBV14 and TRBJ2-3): EAGVTQFPSHSVIEKGQTVTLRCDPISGHDNLYWYRRVMGKEIKFLLHFVKESKQDESGMPNNRFLAERTGGTYSTLKVQPAELEDSGVYFCASSQLQGLTDTQYFGPGTRLTVL.

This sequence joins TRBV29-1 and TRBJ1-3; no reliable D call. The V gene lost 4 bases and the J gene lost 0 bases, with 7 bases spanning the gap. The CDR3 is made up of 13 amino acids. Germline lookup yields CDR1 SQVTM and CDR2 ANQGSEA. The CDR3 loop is CSVAQNSGNTIYF. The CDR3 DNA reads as TGCAGCGTTGCGCAGAACTCTGGAAACACCATATATTTT.

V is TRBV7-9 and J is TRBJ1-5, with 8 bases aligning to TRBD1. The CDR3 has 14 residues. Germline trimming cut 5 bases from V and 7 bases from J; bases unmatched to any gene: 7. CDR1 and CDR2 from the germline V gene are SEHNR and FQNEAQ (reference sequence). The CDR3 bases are TGTGCCAGCAGCCTGACAGGGGTCGGACAGCCCCAGCATTTT. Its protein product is CASSLTGVGQPQHF.

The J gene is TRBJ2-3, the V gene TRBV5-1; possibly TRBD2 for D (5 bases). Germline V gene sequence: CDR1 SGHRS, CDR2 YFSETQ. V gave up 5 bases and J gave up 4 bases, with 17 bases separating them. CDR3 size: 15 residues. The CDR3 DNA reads TGCGCCAGCAGTGTGGAGCTAGCCGGCGCAGATACGCAGTATTTT. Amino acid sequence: CASSVELAGADTQYF.

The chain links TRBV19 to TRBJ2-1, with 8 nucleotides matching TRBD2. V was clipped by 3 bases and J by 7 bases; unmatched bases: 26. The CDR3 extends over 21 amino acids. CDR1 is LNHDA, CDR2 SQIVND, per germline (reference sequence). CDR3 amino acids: CASSMGTPWAGRTGGVNEQFF. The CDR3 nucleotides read TGTGCCAGTAGTATGGGTACCCCGTGGGCAGGGCGGACGGGGGGGGTTAATGAGCAGTTCTTC.

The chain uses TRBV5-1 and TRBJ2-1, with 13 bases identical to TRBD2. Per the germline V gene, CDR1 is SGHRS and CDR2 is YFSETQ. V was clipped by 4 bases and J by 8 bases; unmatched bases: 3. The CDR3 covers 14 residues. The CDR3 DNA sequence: TGCGCCAGCAGCCCAGGGACTAGCGGGGATGAGCAGTTCTTC. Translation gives CASSPGTSGDEQFF.

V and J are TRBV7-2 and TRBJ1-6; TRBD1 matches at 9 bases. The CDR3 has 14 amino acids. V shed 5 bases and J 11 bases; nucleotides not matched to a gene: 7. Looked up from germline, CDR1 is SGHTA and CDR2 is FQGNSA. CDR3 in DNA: TGTGCCAGCAGCCCGGGACAGGGATTCACACCCCTCCACTTT. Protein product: CASSPGQGFTPLHF.

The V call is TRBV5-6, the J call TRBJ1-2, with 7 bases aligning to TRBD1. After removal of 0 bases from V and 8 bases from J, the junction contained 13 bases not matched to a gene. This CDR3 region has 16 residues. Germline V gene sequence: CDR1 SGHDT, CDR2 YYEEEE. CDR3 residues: CASSLGRQGSFLGYTF. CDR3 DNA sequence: TGTGCCAGCAGCTTGGGGAGACAGGGCTCTTTTTTGGGCTACACCTTC.

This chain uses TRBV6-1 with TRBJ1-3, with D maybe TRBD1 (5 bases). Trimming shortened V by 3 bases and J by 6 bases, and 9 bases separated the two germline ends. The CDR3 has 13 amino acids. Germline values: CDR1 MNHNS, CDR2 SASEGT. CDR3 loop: CASSEEGENTIYF. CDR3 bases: TGTGCCAGCAGTGAGGAAGGGGAAAACACCATATATTTT.